The table lists the clone carrying this T cell receptor (beta chain) with a few counts. The V end was cut by 1 base, the J end by 0 bases, with 9 bases between. Germline V gives CDR1 SGHRS, CDR2 YFSETQ. There are 15 residues in the CDR3. The data originate from a study of CD8+CD57+ T cells in acquired aplastic anemia. Turning to the study itself: The average for DNA from sorted CD4+ and CD8+ cells was approximately 3.2 ug.

The use of genomic DNA as template underpinned the TCR beta VDJ and CDR3 profiling. TCRdb called the reads again in MiXCR, with one record for every CDR3 protein. This table holds hundreds of thousands of distinct CDR3 sequences, around a third found once. By flow cytometry, patients selected for sequencing had shown an expansion of CD8+CD57+ cells. Sequenced material: sorted CD4+, CD8+, or CD8+CD57+ T cells (not recorded which) from PBMCs. This TCR was recovered from a human donor with aplastic anemia. The chain combines TRBV5-1 with TRBJ2-3; maybe TRBD2 (6 bases). In DNA, the CDR3 is TGCGCCAGCAGCTTGATCGGGAGTAGCACAGATACGCAGTATTTT. This sequence encodes CASSLIGSSTDTQYF.